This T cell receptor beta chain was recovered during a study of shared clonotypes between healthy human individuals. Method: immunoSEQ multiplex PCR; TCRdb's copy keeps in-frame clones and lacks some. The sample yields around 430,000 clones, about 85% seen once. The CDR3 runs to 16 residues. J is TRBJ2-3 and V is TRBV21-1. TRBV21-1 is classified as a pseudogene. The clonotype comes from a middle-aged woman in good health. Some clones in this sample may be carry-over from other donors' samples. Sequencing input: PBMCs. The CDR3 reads CASSKVAGTSTDTQYF. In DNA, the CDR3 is TGTGCCAGCAGCAAAGTGGCCGGAACTAGCACAGATACGCAGTATTTT.